A selection of T cell receptor beta chains follows, all from one sample in a study of T cells in Graves' hyperthyroidism and ophthalmopathy. From the multiplex PCR reads, TCRdb called clonotypes with MiXCR, one entry per CDR3 protein. The profile shows more than 500,000 distinct CDR3 sequences, about 45% of them singletons. Sequences were obtained from peripheral blood or thyroid tissue (not recorded which). These receptors all stem from an adult woman with Graves' disease, either hyperthyroidism or ophthalmopathy (not recorded which). Both conserved end residues are part of each CDR3. The D gene is left open where the match is weak. Only some rows state a clone size, as once, few, many or a class for expanded clones.

CDR3nt: TGTGCCAGTAGTGAGGGGGCGGTGAAAGAGACCCAGTACTTC; CDR3aa: CASSEGAVKETQYF; len: 14; d_gene: TRBD1; v_gene: TRBV19; abundance: -; j_gene: TRBJ2-5
CDR3nt: TGTGCCAGCAGTTACTCGGCAGGGGGTCGGCAGCAGCATTTT; CDR3aa: CASSYSAGGRQQHF; len: 14; d_gene: TRBD1; v_gene: TRBV6-6; abundance: -; j_gene: TRBJ1-5
CDR3nt: TGTGCCACCAGTGCGACAGGGGGCTCCTACGAGCAGTACTTC; CDR3aa: CATSATGGSYEQYF; len: 14; d_gene: TRBD1; v_gene: TRBV24-1; abundance: -; j_gene: TRBJ2-7
CDR3nt: TGTGCCAGCAGCTTAGATCGGACTAGCGGGATTTCCTACGAGCAGTACTTC; CDR3aa: CASSLDRTSGISYEQYF; len: 17; d_gene: TRBD2; v_gene: TRBV7-3; abundance: -; j_gene: TRBJ2-7
CDR3nt: TGTGCCACCAGTGCATTGACTACCGGGCCTCTAAATCAGCCCCAGCATTTT; CDR3aa: CATSALTTGPLNQPQHF; len: 17; d_gene: -; v_gene: TRBV24-1; abundance: once; j_gene: TRBJ1-5
CDR3nt: TGTGCCACCAGTGATCCTCGTGAGACCCAGTACTTC; CDR3aa: CATSDPRETQYF; len: 12; d_gene: -; v_gene: TRBV24-1; abundance: -; j_gene: TRBJ2-5
CDR3nt: TGTGCCAGCAGCTCGGGACTAGCGGGGATTCCCTACGAGCAGTACTTC; CDR3aa: CASSSGLAGIPYEQYF; len: 16; d_gene: TRBD2; v_gene: TRBV7-9; abundance: -; j_gene: TRBJ2-7
CDR3nt: TGTGCCAGCAGCTTCCTGGGGTTCACAGTTACGACTGAAGCTTTCTTT; CDR3aa: CASSFLGFTVTTEAFF; len: 16; d_gene: -; v_gene: TRBV5-1; abundance: few; j_gene: TRBJ1-1
CDR3nt: TGTGCCAGCAGCCAAGCTCCGCGGGACCGGAATGGCTACACCTTC; CDR3aa: CASSQAPRDRNGYTF; len: 15; d_gene: -; v_gene: TRBV14; abundance: few; j_gene: TRBJ1-2
CDR3nt: TGTGCCAGCAGCTCCGGGACAGGGGGCCAGCCCCAGCATTTT; CDR3aa: CASSSGTGGQPQHF; len: 14; d_gene: TRBD1; v_gene: TRBV11-2; abundance: many; j_gene: TRBJ1-5
CDR3nt: TGTGCCAGCAGCTTGAGACAGGGGGCGGGGTATGGCTACACCTTC; CDR3aa: CASSLRQGAGYGYTF; len: 15; d_gene: TRBD1; v_gene: TRBV5-1; abundance: few; j_gene: TRBJ1-2
CDR3nt: TGTGCCTCTCTTCGATTTACTGCGGACACCGGGGAGCTGTTTTTT; CDR3aa: CASLRFTADTGELFF; len: 15; d_gene: -; v_gene: TRBV19; abundance: -; j_gene: TRBJ2-2
CDR3nt: TGTGCCAGCAGTTACTCGTTAATGGGACTAGCGGGAGGAGCCTACGAGCAGTACTTC; CDR3aa: CASSYSLMGLAGGAYEQYF; len: 19; d_gene: TRBD2; v_gene: TRBV12-3/TRBV12-4; abundance: -; j_gene: TRBJ2-7
CDR3nt: TGTGCCACCAGCAGAGATCCTGGGAGGGATACGCAGTATTTT; CDR3aa: CATSRDPGRDTQYF; len: 14; d_gene: -; v_gene: TRBV15; abundance: few; j_gene: TRBJ2-3
CDR3nt: TGTGCCAGCAGCCCCGAGATGGGACCCCAAGAGACCCAGTACTTC; CDR3aa: CASSPEMGPQETQYF; len: 15; d_gene: -; v_gene: TRBV9; abundance: many; j_gene: TRBJ2-5
CDR3nt: TGTGCTATTGGTTTAGGCAGAAACACTGAAGCTTTCTTT; CDR3aa: CAIGLGRNTEAFF; len: 13; d_gene: -; v_gene: TRBV12-5; abundance: -; j_gene: TRBJ1-1
CDR3nt: TGTGCCAGCAGTCCGGGGACAGCGTTCTACGAAGGGCAGTACTTC; CDR3aa: CASSPGTAFYEGQYF; len: 15; d_gene: TRBD1; v_gene: TRBV25-1; abundance: once; j_gene: TRBJ2-7
CDR3nt: TGCAGCGTTTTTCGGGGTAGTCTGTCCGAGCAGTACTTC; CDR3aa: CSVFRGSLSEQYF; len: 13; d_gene: -; v_gene: TRBV29-1; abundance: many; j_gene: TRBJ2-7
CDR3nt: TGCAGTGCACATACAGGGAAAAACTATGGCTACACCTTC; CDR3aa: CSAHTGKNYGYTF; len: 13; d_gene: -; v_gene: TRBV20-1; abundance: -; j_gene: TRBJ1-2
CDR3nt: TGCGCCAGCAGCATCACCAAGGGAACAGGGAAGTCCTTTAGAGATGAAAAACTGTTTTTT; CDR3aa: CASSITKGTGKSFRDEKLFF; len: 20; d_gene: -; v_gene: TRBV4-1; abundance: -; j_gene: TRBJ1-4
CDR3nt: TGTGCCAGCAGCTTATCCGGGACAGGGGAATACGAGCAGTACTTC; CDR3aa: CASSLSGTGEYEQYF; len: 15; d_gene: TRBD1; v_gene: TRBV7-9; abundance: -; j_gene: TRBJ2-7
CDR3nt: TGTGCCACCAGTGAGTCAGGGGGGCCGGGGACCTATGGCTACACCTTC; CDR3aa: CATSESGGPGTYGYTF; len: 16; d_gene: TRBD1; v_gene: TRBV24-1; abundance: -; j_gene: TRBJ1-2
CDR3nt: TGTGCCAACAGCGTAGGGGACAGGGGAAGTTCACCCCTCCACTTT; CDR3aa: CANSVGDRGSSPLHF; len: 15; d_gene: TRBD1; v_gene: TRBV9; abundance: many; j_gene: TRBJ1-6
CDR3nt: TGTGCCAGCAGTGAAGGAACAGGATACAATCAGCCCCAGCATTTT; CDR3aa: CASSEGTGYNQPQHF; len: 15; d_gene: -; v_gene: TRBV6-1; abundance: many; j_gene: TRBJ1-5
CDR3nt: TGTGCCAGCATAGCCAGGGGGACTAATGAAGCTTTCTTT; CDR3aa: CASIARGTNEAFF; len: 13; d_gene: TRBD1; v_gene: TRBV7-9; abundance: many; j_gene: TRBJ1-1
CDR3nt: TGTGCCAGCAGTTCTAGGACAGGGGAAACCGGGGAGCTGTTTTTT; CDR3aa: CASSSRTGETGELFF; len: 15; d_gene: TRBD1; v_gene: TRBV7-2; abundance: many; j_gene: TRBJ2-2
CDR3nt: TGTGCCAGCAGCCAAAAGACAGGGAATCAGCCCCAGCATTTT; CDR3aa: CASSQKTGNQPQHF; len: 14; d_gene: TRBD1; v_gene: TRBV3-1; abundance: -; j_gene: TRBJ1-5
CDR3nt: TGCAGCGTTGTGGGGGGATCCGGTGAAGCTTTCTTT; CDR3aa: CSVVGGSGEAFF; len: 12; d_gene: -; v_gene: TRBV29-1; abundance: -; j_gene: TRBJ1-1
CDR3nt: TGCAGCGTCGGAAAGACAGGGACTAATGAAAAACTGTTTTTT; CDR3aa: CSVGKTGTNEKLFF; len: 14; d_gene: TRBD1; v_gene: TRBV29-1; abundance: few; j_gene: TRBJ1-4
CDR3nt: TGTGCCAGTAGTCCGAGACCGACAGAAAAACTGTTTTTT; CDR3aa: CASSPRPTEKLFF; len: 13; d_gene: -; v_gene: TRBV19; abundance: few; j_gene: TRBJ1-4
CDR3nt: TGTGCCAGCAGCTTATTCCGCACAGATACGCAGTATTTT; CDR3aa: CASSLFRTDTQYF; len: 13; d_gene: -; v_gene: TRBV7-6; abundance: many; j_gene: TRBJ2-3
CDR3nt: TGTGCCATCGGAAGAGGCACCGCTGAAGCTTTCTTT; CDR3aa: CAIGRGTAEAFF; len: 12; d_gene: -; v_gene: TRBV10-3; abundance: few; j_gene: TRBJ1-1
CDR3nt: TGTGCCAGCAGCTCAAGCGCGGCTGGCTACACCTTC; CDR3aa: CASSSSAAGYTF; len: 12; d_gene: -; v_gene: TRBV25-1; abundance: -; j_gene: TRBJ1-2
CDR3nt: TGTGCCATCAGTGAGTCGACGACAGGGGGGGAGACCCAGTACTTC; CDR3aa: CAISESTTGGETQYF; len: 15; d_gene: TRBD1; v_gene: TRBV10-3; abundance: few; j_gene: TRBJ2-5
CDR3nt: TGTGCCATCAGCCTAGCGGGAGTTCACGAGCAGTACTTC; CDR3aa: CAISLAGVHEQYF; len: 13; d_gene: TRBD2; v_gene: TRBV10-3; abundance: once; j_gene: TRBJ2-7
CDR3nt: TGTGCCAGCAGCCGCCGGGAGCCGGGGTCCTACGAGCAGTACTTC; CDR3aa: CASSRREPGSYEQYF; len: 15; d_gene: -; v_gene: TRBV5-4; abundance: few; j_gene: TRBJ2-7
CDR3nt: TGTGCCAGCTCTAGGTCGAGCTTGAACACTGAAGCTTTCTTT; CDR3aa: CASSRSSLNTEAFF; len: 14; d_gene: -; v_gene: TRBV7-2; abundance: few; j_gene: TRBJ1-1
CDR3nt: TGTGCCAGCAGTTTAATGGGAGGGCTTCAGCCCCAGCATTTT; CDR3aa: CASSLMGGLQPQHF; len: 14; d_gene: -; v_gene: TRBV25-1; abundance: once; j_gene: TRBJ1-5
CDR3nt: TGCGCCAGCAGCCAAGGACGGACAGCAACTAATGAAAAACTGTTTTTT; CDR3aa: CASSQGRTATNEKLFF; len: 16; d_gene: -; v_gene: TRBV4-1; abundance: few; j_gene: TRBJ1-4
CDR3nt: TGCAGTGCTAGCCCCGGCGAGCGCGAAAAACTGTTTTTT; CDR3aa: CSASPGEREKLFF; len: 13; d_gene: -; v_gene: TRBV20-1; abundance: -; j_gene: TRBJ1-4
CDR3nt: TGTGCCAACAGTCGGGCCACCTATGGCTACACCTTC; CDR3aa: CANSRATYGYTF; len: 12; d_gene: -; v_gene: TRBV12-3/TRBV12-4; abundance: few; j_gene: TRBJ1-2
CDR3nt: TGTGCCAGCAGCTTGGGGGACTGGCAGTACTTC; CDR3aa: CASSLGDWQYF; len: 11; d_gene: -; v_gene: TRBV7-9; abundance: -; j_gene: TRBJ2-7
CDR3nt: TGTGCCAGCAGCTTAGGTGGCCTAAGCTACAATGAGCAGTACTTC; CDR3aa: CASSLGGLSYNEQYF; len: 15; d_gene: -; v_gene: TRBV7-3; abundance: -; j_gene: TRBJ2-7
CDR3nt: TGTGCCAGCAGCCCTGCGGGACAGGGGATATACGAGCAGTACTTC; CDR3aa: CASSPAGQGIYEQYF; len: 15; d_gene: TRBD1; v_gene: TRBV7-9; abundance: -; j_gene: TRBJ2-7
CDR3nt: TGTGCCAGCAGCAGCCAAGAAGCAGGGAGGACTGAAGCTTTCTTT; CDR3aa: CASSSQEAGRTEAFF; len: 15; d_gene: -; v_gene: TRBV7-6; abundance: -; j_gene: TRBJ1-1
CDR3nt: TGTGCCAGCAGCTTCAAAACTAGCGGCGCAGATACGCAGTATTTT; CDR3aa: CASSFKTSGADTQYF; len: 15; d_gene: TRBD2; v_gene: TRBV7-2; abundance: -; j_gene: TRBJ2-3
CDR3nt: TGCGCCAGCAGCGACACGGGGTCTCGTAAGGGCTACACCTTC; CDR3aa: CASSDTGSRKGYTF; len: 14; d_gene: -; v_gene: TRBV10-2; abundance: -; j_gene: TRBJ1-2
CDR3nt: TGTGCCAGCAGCTTAGGGGTCCATTCACCCCTCCACTTT; CDR3aa: CASSLGVHSPLHF; len: 13; d_gene: -; v_gene: TRBV13; abundance: -; j_gene: TRBJ1-6
CDR3nt: TGTGCCACCAGCAGACCCGGACAGGGGGCGACCGAGCAGTACTTC; CDR3aa: CATSRPGQGATEQYF; len: 15; d_gene: TRBD1; v_gene: TRBV15; abundance: few; j_gene: TRBJ2-7
CDR3nt: TGTGCCAGCAGCTGGGGGGGACCAATGAACACTGAAGCTTTCTTT; CDR3aa: CASSWGGPMNTEAFF; len: 15; d_gene: -; v_gene: TRBV11-3; abundance: -; j_gene: TRBJ1-1
CDR3nt: TGCGCCAGCAGCTCCCCAGGGAGTTATGGCTACACCTTC; CDR3aa: CASSSPGSYGYTF; len: 13; d_gene: -; v_gene: TRBV5-1; abundance: few; j_gene: TRBJ1-2
CDR3nt: TGTGCCAGCGTTGGTCCGGGGGCAGAGACCCAGTACTTC; CDR3aa: CASVGPGAETQYF; len: 13; d_gene: -; v_gene: TRBV2; abundance: -; j_gene: TRBJ2-5
CDR3nt: TGTGCCAGCAGCTCCTACCCTCAGGGGCACGATGGCTACACCTTC; CDR3aa: CASSSYPQGHDGYTF; len: 15; d_gene: -; v_gene: TRBV7-6; abundance: -; j_gene: TRBJ1-2
CDR3nt: TGTGCCAGCAGCCAAGAATTGACAGCCCCAGGAGCTTTCTTT; CDR3aa: CASSQELTAPGAFF; len: 14; d_gene: -; v_gene: TRBV4-2; abundance: few; j_gene: TRBJ1-1